The 18 T cell receptor beta chains in this list originate from one sample, sequenced in a study of early T cells in non-severe SARS-CoV-2 infection. TCRdb re-derived calls from the 5' RACE reads in MiXCR, one entry per CDR3 protein. Among some 40,000 distinct CDR3 sequences, 9% to 15% were seen once, and the ten largest hold around 16%. Sample: whole blood. The receptors originated from an adult who was a healthcare worker with PCR-confirmed SARS-CoV-2 infection or an uninfected control (not recorded which).

The chain employs TRBV24-1 and TRBJ1-1; D gene uncertain. The CDR3 is made up of 13 amino acids. Trimming took off 4 bases at V and 1 base at J, with 6 bases between the two ends. CDR1 and CDR2 from the germline V gene are KGHDR and SFDVKD. Written as DNA, the CDR3 is TGTGCCACCAGTGAAGGGTCGAACACTGAAGCTTTCTTT. As protein: CATSEGSNTEAFF.

This clonotype was counted only a few times. This rearrangement joins TRBV28 to TRBJ2-7, with 7 bases lining up with TRBD1. Germline V CDR1 and CDR2: MDHEN, SYDVKM. The CDR3 runs 14 residues. Losses at the gene ends were 5 bases for V and 2 bases for J; bases not matched to a gene: 6. CDR3 coding DNA: TGTGCCAGCAGTCTTGGGACAGAAACCTACGAGCAGTACTTC. It yields the protein CASSLGTETYEQYF.

This clonotype occurred many times. This chain joins TRBV12-3 or TRBV12-4 and TRBJ2-7, with TRBD1 matching over 10 bases. Unmatched junction bases numbered 12, after V lost 3 bases and J lost 7 bases. The CDR3 has 16 amino acids. DNA for the CDR3: TGTGCCAGCAGTTTGTTCGGGACAGGGGTTATGCGGGAGCAGTACTTC. The encoded protein is CASSLFGTGVMREQYF.

This clonotype occurred a few times. The DNA of the CDR3 is TGTGCCAGCAGCTTAGCCGGGACTAGCGGGAGTCCCGGGGAGCTGTTTTTT. This gives the protein CASSLAGTSGSPGELFF. V is TRBV7-2 and J is TRBJ2-2; 14 bases match TRBD2. Germline V CDR1 and CDR2: SGHTA, FQGNSA. CDR3 length equals 17 residues. V was clipped by 0 bases and J by 6 bases; unmatched bases: 3.

This clonotype has a count of ten or more. This chain links TRBV2 with TRBJ2-1; D may correspond to TRBD1 or TRBD2 (5 bases each). Germline V gives CDR1 SNHLY, CDR2 FYNNEI. Trimming pared 6 bases from V and 3 bases from J, leaving 15 bases between. The CDR3 contains 15 residues. CDR3 residues: CASRGGLGDYNEQFF. The CDR3 coding sequence is TGTGCCAGCAGAGGCGGGCTAGGGGACTACAATGAGCAGTTCTTC.

The V call is TRBV11-2, the J call TRBJ2-5, with 7 bases fitting TRBD1. Germline lookup yields CDR1 SGHAT and CDR2 FQNNGV. After removal of 0 bases from V and 5 bases from J, the junction contained 6 bases not matched to a gene. The CDR3 consists of 15 residues. The CDR3 DNA reads TGTGCCAGCAGCTTAGAAAGTTCCAGGGGGGAGACCCAGTACTTC. This codes for CASSLESSRGETQYF. The full variable domain, its missing parts supplied by reference TRBV11-2 and TRBJ2-5, is EAGVAQSPRYKIIEKRQSVAFWCNPISGHATLYWYQQILGQGPKLLIQFQNNGVVDDSQLPKDRFSAERLKGVDSTLKIQPAKLEDSAVYLCASSLESSRGETQYFGPGTRLLVL.

Ten or more counts support this clonotype. DNA of the CDR3: TGTGCCAGCAGTTACTCGAACGGGGGAAATGAGCAGTTCTTC. Amino acid sequence: CASSYSNGGNEQFF. The J gene is TRBJ2-1, the V gene TRBV6-2 or TRBV6-3; D possibly corresponds to TRBD2 (6 bases). Per germline, CDR1 MNHEY and CDR2 SVGEGT. V lost 0 bases, J lost 7 bases, and 10 bases lay in between. The CDR3 spans 14 residues.

This clonotype appeared a few times. The chain has TRBV2 and TRBJ2-3, with a tentative D call TRBD1 (5 bases). The CDR3 length is 14 residues. Trimming removed 3 bases at V and 5 bases at J, with 12 bases between. Germline lookup yields CDR1 SNHLY and CDR2 FYNNEI. CDR3 protein: CASSDRAWVDTQYF. CDR3 in DNA: TGTGCCAGCAGTGACAGGGCATGGGTAGATACGCAGTATTTT. Based on the CDR3 plus reference TRBV2 and TRBJ2-3, the full variable domain is EPEVTQTPSHQVTQMGQEVILRCVPISNHLYFYWYRQILGQKVEFLVSFYNNEISEKSEIFDDQFSVERPDGSNFTLKIRSTKLEDSAMYFCASSDRAWVDTQYFGPGTRLTVL.

This clonotype occurred many times. The CDR3 protein is CASSPNNLAGGPRDTQYF. The CDR3 DNA is TGTGCCAGCAGTCCTAACAACCTAGCGGGAGGGCCAAGGGATACGCAGTATTTT. The chain is built from TRBV11-2 and TRBJ2-3; 12 nucleotides line up with TRBD2. The germline V gene encodes CDR1 SGHAT and CDR2 FQNNGV. This CDR3 contains 18 residues. J lost 6 bases, V lost 6 bases, and 16 bases had no gene match.

This clonotype was observed many times. The V call is TRBV5-1, the J call TRBJ2-5; D is perhaps TRBD1 (5 bases). CDR1 is SGHRS and CDR2 is YFSETQ in the germline V gene. The CDR3 has 13 amino acids. Trimming took off 5 bases at V and 1 base at J, with 9 bases between the two ends. CDR3 in amino acids: CASSEGVQETQYF. The CDR3 DNA sequence: TGCGCCAGCAGTGAAGGGGTCCAAGAGACCCAGTACTTC.

In this sample, this clonotype turned up a few times. The rearrangement uses TRBV7-2 and TRBJ2-1, with D possibly being TRBD2 (5 bases). V was trimmed by 3 bases and J by 6 bases, leaving 12 bases between them. CDR1 and CDR2 (germline): SGHTA, FQGNSA. The CDR3 sequence is 14 residues long. CDR3 in DNA: TGTGCCAGCAGCTTGGGAGCCGCGGGCAATGAGCAGTTCTTC. Amino acids: CASSLGAAGNEQFF. The whole variable domain, remainder taken from reference TRBV7-2 and TRBJ2-1, is GAGVSQSPSNKVTEKGKDVELRCDPISGHTALYWYRQSLGQGLEFLIYFQGNSAPDKSGLPSDRFSAERTGGSVSTLTIQRTQQEDSAVYLCASSLGAAGNEQFFGPGTRLTVL.

This clonotype was seen at least ten times. The chain joins TRBV7-9 to TRBJ2-5, with a weak D call TRBD2 (6 bases). Trimming pared 1 base from V and 6 bases from J, leaving 12 bases between. CDR3 size: 14 residues. Germline values: CDR1 SEHNR, CDR2 FQNEAQ (reference sequence). CDR3 coding DNA: TGTGCCAGCAGCTTAGAGAGTGGGAGGCAGACCCAGTACTTC. This encodes CASSLESGRQTQYF.

Many counts were recorded for this clonotype. The rearrangement uses TRBV12-3 or TRBV12-4 and TRBJ2-2, with 7 bases identical to TRBD1. There are 16 residues in the CDR3. V lost 7 bases and J lost 0; bases outside the gene matches: 8. The CDR3 loop is CASTWGQRTNTGELFF. The CDR3 coding sequence is TGTGCCAGCACTTGGGGACAGAGAACGAACACCGGGGAGCTGTTTTTT.

A few counts support this clonotype. The chain is built from TRBV7-9 and TRBJ1-2; no definite D call. The V gene's germline CDR1 is SEHNR and CDR2 FQNEAQ (reference sequence). The CDR3 totals 14 residues. Trimming removed 2 bases at V and 2 bases at J, with 9 bases between. The CDR3 reads CASSLTGSNYGYTF. In DNA form, the CDR3 reads TGTGCCAGCAGCTTAACCGGATCGAACTATGGCTACACCTTC. The full variable domain, rest sourced from reference TRBV7-9 and TRBJ1-2, is DTGVSQNPRHKITKRGQNVTFRCDPISEHNRLYWYRQTLGQGPEFLTYFQNEAQLEKSRLLSDRFSAERPKGSFSTLEIQRTEQGDSAMYLCASSLTGSNYGYTFGSGTRLTVV.

The sample holds many counts of this clonotype. The rearrangement joins TRBV5-4 to TRBJ2-5; 12 positions match TRBD2. V trimming: 4 bases; J trimming: 3 bases; junction bases outside the gene matches: 4. This CDR3 contains 15 residues. From germline, CDR1 is SGHNT and CDR2 YYREEE (reference sequence). This chain's CDR3 is CASSPRLAGEETQYF. In DNA, the CDR3 is TGTGCCAGCAGCCCGCGACTAGCGGGGGAAGAGACCCAGTACTTC.

This clonotype appeared many times. The J gene is TRBJ2-7, the V gene TRBV10-3; 8 bases agree with TRBD1. The CDR3 extends over 15 amino acids. Trimming took 2 bases from V and 2 from J; bases not matched to a gene: 5. CDR1 is ENHRY and CDR2 is SYGVKD in the germline V gene. The CDR3 bases are TGTGCCATCAGTGAGAAAACGGGACAGGCCTACGAGCAGTACTTC. Translated, it gives CAISEKTGQAYEQYF.

This clonotype was recorded a few times. The chain has TRBV7-2 and TRBJ2-3; a weak D match, TRBD2 (6 bases). Deletions cut 8 bases from V and 1 base from J, with 16 bases between. Germline-derived CDR1 and CDR2 are SGHTA and FQGNSA. The CDR3 totals 15 residues. The CDR3 reads CASLLGRLGTDTQYF. DNA of the CDR3: TGTGCCAGCCTATTGGGCAGACTAGGCACAGATACGCAGTATTTT. The full variable domain, with the rest looked up from reference TRBV7-2 and TRBJ2-3, is GAGVSQSPSNKVTEKGKDVELRCDPISGHTALYWYRQSLGQGLEFLIYFQGNSAPDKSGLPSDRFSAERTGGSVSTLTIQRTQQEDSAVYLCASLLGRLGTDTQYFGPGTRLTVL.

This clonotype has only a few counts. The V call is TRBV11-2, the J call TRBJ2-1; 10 positions agree with TRBD2. Germline V lookup: CDR1 SGHAT, CDR2 FQNNGV. V shed 4 bases and J 7 bases; nucleotides not matched to a gene: 7. The length of the CDR3 is 15 residues. CDR3 sequence (DNA): TGTGCCAGCAGCTCCCTCAGCGGGGGGGAGAATGAGCAGTTCTTC. It yields the protein CASSSLSGGENEQFF.